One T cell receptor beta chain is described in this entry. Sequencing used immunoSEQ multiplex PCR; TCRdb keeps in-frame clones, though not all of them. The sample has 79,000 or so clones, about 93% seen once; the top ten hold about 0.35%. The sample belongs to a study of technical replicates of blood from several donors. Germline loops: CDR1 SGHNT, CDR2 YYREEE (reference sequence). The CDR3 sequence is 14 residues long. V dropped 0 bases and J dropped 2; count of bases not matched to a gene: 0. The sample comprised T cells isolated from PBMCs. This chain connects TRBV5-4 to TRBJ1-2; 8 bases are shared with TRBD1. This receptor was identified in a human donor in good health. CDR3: CASSLDRGNYGYTF. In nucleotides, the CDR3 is TGTGCCAGCAGCTTGGACAGGGGGAACTATGGCTACACCTTC.